Given below is one T cell receptor beta chain in context. CDR1 is LGHDT and CDR2 is YNNKEL in the germline V gene (reference sequence). With 2 bases removed from V and 4 bases from J, the gap between germline ends came to 24 bases. CDR3 length: 19 residues. Data came from immunoSEQ multiplex PCR; TCRdb stores just in-frame clones and leaves some out. Among 150,000 to 200,000 clones listed, less than 90% were seen once. The record originates from a study of blood T cell repertoires in COVID-19. Sequenced: peripheral blood. The gene calls are TRBV3-1 (or the pseudogene TRBV3-2) and TRBJ1-3, with D possibly matching TRBD1 (5 bases). This clonotype originated in a woman aged 70-85 years with acute or convalescent COVID-19. CDR3 sequence reads: CASSQFRPDPRTSGNTIYF. In nucleotides, the CDR3 is TGTGCCAGCAGCCAATTTCGGCCAGATCCAAGGACATCAGGAAACACCATATATTTT.